These T cell receptor beta chains were read from a single sample in a study of CD8 T cells in Susac syndrome. TCRdb redid the calling of the immunoSEQ multiplex PCR reads with MiXCR, one entry per CDR3 protein. In the table there are about 140,000 distinct CDR3 sequences, about 95% of which are singletons. The sequencing input was CD4+ T cells from PBMCs. The receptors come from a human donor with multiple sclerosis. Each CDR3 is given with its conserved first and last residue. A D gene is named only where the DNA matches it firmly. Clone size, where shown, is once, few, many, or a class for clones that have expanded.

DNA,CDR3,D,size,V,J
TGTGCCAGCAGCCCCGGGACAGGGATGGCGGATCAGCCCCAGCATTTT,CASSPGTGMADQPQHF,TRBD1,-,TRBV12-3/TRBV12-4,TRBJ1-5
TGTGCCAGCAGTGAGGGATCGGCGTACAATGAGCAGTTCTTC,CASSEGSAYNEQFF,-,-,TRBV2,TRBJ2-1
TGTGCCAGCCGGACAGGGGGGGATACGCAGTATTTT,CASRTGGDTQYF,TRBD1,-,TRBV2,TRBJ2-3
TGCGCCAGCAGCCAAACTAGACTAGCAGGGTTCGCAGATACGCAGTATTTT,CASSQTRLAGFADTQYF,TRBD2,-,TRBV4-3,TRBJ2-3
TGTGCCAGCAGCTCTAGTGGGGAGACCCAGTACTTC,CASSSSGETQYF,-,-,TRBV3-1,TRBJ2-5
TGTGCCAGCAGCGTAGAGTGGTCAGGGTATAATTCACCCCTCCACTTT,CASSVEWSGYNSPLHF,-,-,TRBV9,TRBJ1-6
TGTGCCAGCAGCGTAGCCCCTTCCCCGAACACTGAAGCTTTCTTT,CASSVAPSPNTEAFF,-,-,TRBV9,TRBJ1-1
TGTGCCAGCAGCCAGCCTCTAGTCCAGTACTTC,CASSQPLVQYF,-,-,TRBV6-1,TRBJ2-7
TGTGCCAGCAGCTTGCCAGAACTAAAGACAGATACGCAGTATTTT,CASSLPELKTDTQYF,-,-,TRBV5-6,TRBJ2-3
TGCGCCAGCAGCTTGGAATCGAACACCGGGGAGCTGTTTTTT,CASSLESNTGELFF,-,-,TRBV5-1,TRBJ2-2
TGTGCCCAAACGAGGCAGTACACTGAAGCTTTCTTT,CAQTRQYTEAFF,-,once,TRBV2,TRBJ1-1
TGTGCCAGCAGTGCCACCGGGACTCCCCCCTACGAGCAGTACTTC,CASSATGTPPYEQYF,-,-,TRBV12-3/TRBV12-4,TRBJ2-7